This T cell receptor beta chain was identified in a study of early T cells in non-severe SARS-CoV-2 infection. Study as a whole: Chains from this unsorted whole-blood bulk RNA could not be paired.

The TCR library protocol was used to attach unique molecular identifiers. These identifiers were attached to individual cDNA molecules. One entry per CDR3 protein, called by TCRdb with MiXCR from the 5' RACE reads. The table has roughly 54,000 distinct CDR3 sequences, roughly 12% seen once; the top ten hold around 4.9%. Study results and limitations: VDJdb matching, biased toward anti-spike CD8 responses, missed private and CD4 specificities.

Germline V lookup: CDR1 DFQATT, CDR2 SNEGSKA (reference sequence). This CDR3 is built from 11 residues. This clonotype was detected a few times. Its specificity is unknown. Sequencing was carried out using whole blood. The chain couples TRBV20-1 to TRBJ1-2; D uncertain. The sequence came from an adult who was a healthcare worker with PCR-confirmed SARS-CoV-2 infection or an uninfected control (not recorded which). The CDR3: CSTSSDYGYTF. CDR3 nucleotide sequence: TGCAGCACGAGCTCCGACTATGGCTACACCTTC.